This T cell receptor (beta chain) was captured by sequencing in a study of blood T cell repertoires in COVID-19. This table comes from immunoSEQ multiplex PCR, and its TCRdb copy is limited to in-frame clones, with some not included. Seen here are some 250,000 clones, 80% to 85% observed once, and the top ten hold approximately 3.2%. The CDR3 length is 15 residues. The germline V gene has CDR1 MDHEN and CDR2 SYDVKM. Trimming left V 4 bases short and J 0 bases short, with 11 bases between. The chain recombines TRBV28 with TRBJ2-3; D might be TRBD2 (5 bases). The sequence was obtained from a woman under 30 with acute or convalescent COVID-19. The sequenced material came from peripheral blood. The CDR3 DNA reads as TGTGCCAGCAGTTCCATAGCGAAGAGCACAGATACGCAGTATTTT. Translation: CASSSIAKSTDTQYF.